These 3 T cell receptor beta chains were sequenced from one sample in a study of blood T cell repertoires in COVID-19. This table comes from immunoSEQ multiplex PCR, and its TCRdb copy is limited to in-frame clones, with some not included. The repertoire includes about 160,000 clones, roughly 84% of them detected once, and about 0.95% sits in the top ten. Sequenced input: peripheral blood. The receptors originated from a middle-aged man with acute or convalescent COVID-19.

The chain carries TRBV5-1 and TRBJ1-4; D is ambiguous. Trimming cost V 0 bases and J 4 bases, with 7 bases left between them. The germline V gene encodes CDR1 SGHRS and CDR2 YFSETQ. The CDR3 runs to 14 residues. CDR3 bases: TGCGCCAGCAGCTTGGAACCCTATAATGAAAAACTGTTTTTT. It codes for CASSLEPYNEKLFF.

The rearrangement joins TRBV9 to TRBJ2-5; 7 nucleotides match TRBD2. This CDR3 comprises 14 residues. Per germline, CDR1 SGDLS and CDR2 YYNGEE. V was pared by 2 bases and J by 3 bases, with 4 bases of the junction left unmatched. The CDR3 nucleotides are TGTGCCAGCAGCGTCATGGCGGGGGAAGAGACCCAGTACTTC. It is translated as CASSVMAGEETQYF.

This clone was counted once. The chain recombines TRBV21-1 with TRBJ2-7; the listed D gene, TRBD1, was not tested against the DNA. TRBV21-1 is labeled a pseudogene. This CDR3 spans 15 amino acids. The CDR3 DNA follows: TGTGCCAGCAGCATAAAGGGGGCGCGAGCCTACGAGCAGTACTTC. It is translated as CASSIKGARAYEQYF.